These 21 T cell receptor beta chains share one sample of origin, sequenced in a study of cytotoxic CD8 clonotypes in ibrutinib-treated CLL. Sequenced by immunoSEQ multiplex PCR; TCRdb stores in-frame clones only, minus some. The sample yields just under 70,000 clones, 68% seen once. Sequences were derived from PBMCs, sampled after 12 months of ibrutinib treatment. The receptors originated from a human donor with chronic lymphocytic leukemia.

The V and J genes are TRBV29-1 and TRBJ1-1; possible D gene TRBD1, 6 bases. The CDR3 covers 13 residues. Germline lookup yields CDR1 SQVTM and CDR2 ANQGSEA. Trimming left V 2 bases short and J 7 bases short, with 14 bases between. CDR3 region: CSVEIGGGGEAFF. Written as DNA, the CDR3 is TGCAGCGTTGAAATCGGAGGGGGGGGTGAAGCTTTCTTT.

The rearrangement uses TRBV11-2 and TRBJ2-7, with D perhaps TRBD1 (5 bases). V was cut by 0 bases and J by 4 bases, with 10 bases left in between. From germline, CDR1 is SGHAT and CDR2 FQNNGV. This CDR3 spans 14 amino acids. This chain's CDR3 is CASSLDSGFYEQYF. As DNA, the CDR3 is TGTGCCAGCAGCTTAGATTCAGGGTTTTACGAGCAGTACTTC.

The rearrangement links TRBV15 to TRBJ2-7; 7 bases map to TRBD2. The CDR3 consists of 13 residues. J lost 2 bases, V lost 5 bases, and 3 bases had no gene match. Germline loops: CDR1 LNHNV, CDR2 YYDKDF (reference sequence). The CDR3 nucleotides are TGTGCCACCAGCTATGCGGGGGCCTACGAGCAGTACTTC. The encoded protein is CATSYAGAYEQYF. The full variable domain, with the rest looked up from reference TRBV15 and TRBJ2-7, is DAMVIQNPRYQVTQFGKPVTLSCSQTLNHNVMYWYQQKSSQAPKLLFHYYDKDFNNEADTPDNFQSRRPNTSFCFLDIRSPGLGDTAMYLCATSYAGAYEQYFGPGTRLTVT.

This chain connects TRBV10-3 to TRBJ1-5; weak D call: TRBD1 (5 bases). V was pared by 6 bases and J by 0 bases, with 15 bases between. Per the germline V gene, CDR1 is ENHRY and CDR2 is SYGVKD. The CDR3 totals 16 residues. The CDR3 sequence: CAIRNDSGVSNQPQHF. The CDR3 DNA follows: TGTGCCATCAGGAACGACAGTGGGGTTAGCAATCAGCCCCAGCATTTT.

V usage is TRBV30 and J usage is TRBJ2-7, with 8 bases that match TRBD1. This CDR3 spans 14 amino acids. Germline V gives CDR1 GTSNPN, CDR2 SVGIG (reference sequence). Trimming took 2 bases from V and 7 from J; bases not matched to a gene: 10. CDR3 amino acids: CAWSRGQVNGEQYF. The CDR3 DNA sequence: TGTGCCTGGAGTCGGGGACAGGTCAACGGGGAGCAGTACTTC.

The chain couples TRBV7-2 to TRBJ1-1; D perhaps matches TRBD1 (5 bases). Trimming took off 5 bases at V and 1 base at J, with 8 bases between the two ends. The CDR3 consists of 13 residues. Per germline, CDR1 SGHTA and CDR2 FQGNSA. As DNA, the CDR3 is TGTGCCAGCAGCACAGACAGGAACACTGAAGCTTTCTTT. This sequence encodes CASSTDRNTEAFF.

The chain carries TRBV19 and TRBJ1-3, with D possibly being TRBD1 (5 bases). V gave up 5 bases and J gave up 1 base, with 15 bases separating them. Germline V lookup: CDR1 LNHDA, CDR2 SQIVND (reference sequence). The CDR3 sequence is 16 residues long. The CDR3 sequence is CASSGHFLPSGNTIYF. CDR3 coding DNA: TGTGCCAGTAGTGGACACTTCCTACCTTCTGGAAACACCATATATTTT.

The gene calls are TRBV19 and TRBJ2-1, with 10 bases matching TRBD1. The CDR3 runs to 16 residues. Germline values: CDR1 LNHDA, CDR2 SQIVND (reference sequence). V was clipped by 7 bases and J by 2 bases; unmatched bases: 8. The CDR3 nucleotides read TGTGCCAGTACTGGGGGGACAGGGGCCACCTACAATGAGCAGTTCTTC. This codes for CASTGGTGATYNEQFF.

This clone was observed once. The rearrangement uses TRBV18 and TRBJ1-3; D remains ambiguous. CDR1 KGHSH and CDR2 LQKENI come from the germline V gene. The CDR3 consists of 14 residues. Trimming left V 0 bases short and J 2 bases short, with 5 bases between. DNA for the CDR3: TGTGCCAGCTCACCACCGGGCGCTGGAAACACCATATATTTT. Its translation is CASSPPGAGNTIYF.

The J gene is TRBJ1-3, the V gene TRBV7-2, with D hard to call. V was trimmed by 5 bases and J by 2 bases, leaving 13 bases between them. Germline lookup yields CDR1 SGHTA and CDR2 FQGNSA. The CDR3 totals 15 residues. CDR3 in amino acids: CASSLGPQAGNTIYF. For the CDR3, the DNA is TGTGCCAGCAGCCTCGGACCTCAGGCTGGAAACACCATATATTTT. Filled out from reference TRBV7-2 and TRBJ1-3, the complete variable domain reads GAGVSQSPSNKVTEKGKDVELRCDPISGHTALYWYRQSLGQGLEFLIYFQGNSAPDKSGLPSDRFSAERTGGSVSTLTIQRTQQEDSAVYLCASSLGPQAGNTIYFGEGSWLTVV.

The genes are TRBV1 and TRBJ2-1; TRBD1 is taken as the D call from the table, unchecked against the DNA. TRBV1 is listed as a pseudogene. The CDR3 is 17 amino acids. The CDR3 is CTSSLRDNRISYNEQFF. CDR3 nucleotide sequence: TGCACCAGCAGCCTCCGGGACAACCGAATCTCCTACAATGAGCAGTTCTTC.

The chain recombines TRBV5-4 with TRBJ2-3; 8 nucleotides agree with TRBD2. From germline, CDR1 is SGHNT and CDR2 YYREEE (reference sequence). This CDR3 comprises 16 residues. Unmatched junction bases numbered 10, after V lost 6 bases and J lost 1 base. CDR3 coding DNA: TGTGCCAGCAACTCCAGGCGGGGGGCCCGCACAGATACGCAGTATTTT. This codes for CASNSRRGARTDTQYF.

About this clone: The CDR3 ends on some other residue instead of the conserved phenylalanine or tryptophan, so this is likely a read error. The limits of the CDR3 on the DNA are not certain, so only TCRdb's listed CDR3 is given. J is TRBJ1-1 and V is TRBV5-6; the DNA was not compared with TRBD1, the D call given in the table. Germline loops: CDR1 SGHDT, CDR2 YYEEEE. Termini included, the CDR3 measures 11 amino acids. The chain's CDR3 is CASSVGHVSSC.

The V gene is TRBV11-2, the J gene TRBJ1-5; D call uncertain. The CDR3 spans 13 residues. V lost 1 base to trimming and J lost 4 bases, with 5 bases between them. Germline CDR1 SGHAT, CDR2 FQNNGV. The CDR3 nucleotides are TGTGCCAGCAGCTTAGCCCCGAATCAGCCCCAGCATTTT. This codes for CASSLAPNQPQHF.

V and J are TRBV7-8 and TRBJ1-4, with D possibly TRBD1 on 6 matching bases. CDR3 length: 16 residues. Germline CDR1 reads SGHVS; CDR2 reads FQNEAQ. The V end lost 6 bases, the J end lost 7 bases, and 21 bases lay between the germline ends. The CDR3 DNA is TGTGCCAGCAGAGCTCAACCGTCCAGGGGAAGTGAAAAACTGTTTTTT. It codes for CASRAQPSRGSEKLFF.

The rearrangement uses TRBV5-1 and TRBJ2-5, with TRBD2 matching 11 bases. The ends lost 1 base at V and 0 bases at J; junction bases unmatched: 8. This CDR3 spans 18 amino acids. The germline gives CDR1 SGHRS, CDR2 YFSETQ. The CDR3 sequence is CASSLFPTSGANQETQYF. The DNA for the CDR3 is TGCGCCAGCAGCTTGTTTCCGACTAGCGGGGCGAACCAAGAGACCCAGTACTTC.

This chain uses TRBV14 with TRBJ1-1; D gene uncertain. The CDR3 extends over 11 amino acids. V dropped 3 bases and J dropped 4 bases, with 3 bases sitting between them. Germline loops: CDR1 SGHDN, CDR2 FVKESK. CDR3 loop: CASSHGTEAFF. CDR3 sequence (DNA): TGTGCCAGCAGCCATGGCACTGAAGCTTTCTTT.

This clone showed up just a few times. This chain connects TRBV6-5 to TRBJ1-4; D may be TRBD1 (6 bases). Trimming left V 5 bases short and J 7 bases short, with 14 bases between. This CDR3 is 14 amino acids long. CDR1 and CDR2 from the germline V gene are MNHEY and SVGAGI. CDR3 nucleotides: TGTGCCAGCAGTCAACAGGGCGGCGTTGAAAAACTGTTTTTT. Translation: CASSQQGGVEKLFF.

This chain connects TRBV6-1 to TRBJ1-2, with TRBD1 matching over 8 bases. The CDR3 has 11 residues. Germline lookup yields CDR1 MNHNS and CDR2 SASEGT. Trimming at V came to 6 bases and at J to 8 bases, leaving 2 bases not matched to a gene. CDR3 sequence: CASRRTGGYTF. The CDR3 DNA is TGTGCCAGCAGGCGGACAGGGGGCTACACCTTC.

This sequence joins TRBV7-2 and TRBJ2-7; no clear D gene. The CDR3 spans 13 residues. Germline assignment: CDR1 SGHTA and CDR2 FQGNSA. Trimming left V 9 bases short and J 2 bases short, with 14 bases between. DNA for the CDR3: TGTGCCAGTTCTCGGCTCATAGCCTACGAGCAGTACTTC. Its translation: CASSRLIAYEQYF.

This clone came up a few times. J is TRBJ1-1 and V is TRBV5-1; D gene unclear. CDR3 length: 12 residues. Looked up from germline, CDR1 is SGHRS and CDR2 is YFSETQ. V was cut by 0 bases and J by 7 bases, with 7 bases left in between. The CDR3 DNA reads as TGCGCCAGCAGCTTGGGGTCCCGTGAAGCTTTCTTT. Translation: CASSLGSREAFF.